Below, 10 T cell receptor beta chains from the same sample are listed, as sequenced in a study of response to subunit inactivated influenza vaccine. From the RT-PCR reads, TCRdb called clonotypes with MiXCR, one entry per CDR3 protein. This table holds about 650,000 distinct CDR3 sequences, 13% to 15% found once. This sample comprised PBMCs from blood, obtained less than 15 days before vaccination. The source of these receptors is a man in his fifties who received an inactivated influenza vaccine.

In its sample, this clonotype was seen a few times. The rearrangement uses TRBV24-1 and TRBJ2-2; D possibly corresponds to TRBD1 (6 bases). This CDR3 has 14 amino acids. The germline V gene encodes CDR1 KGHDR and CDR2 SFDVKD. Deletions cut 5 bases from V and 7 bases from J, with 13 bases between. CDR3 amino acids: CATSVGGSNGELFF. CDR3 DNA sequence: TGTGCCACCAGTGTTGGGGGCTCGAACGGGGAGCTGTTTTTT.

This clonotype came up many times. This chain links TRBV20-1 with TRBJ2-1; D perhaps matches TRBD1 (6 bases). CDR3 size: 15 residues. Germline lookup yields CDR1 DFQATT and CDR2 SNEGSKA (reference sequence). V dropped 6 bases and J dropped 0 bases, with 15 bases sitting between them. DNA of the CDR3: TGCAGTGCCCCGGAGGAAGGGGGCTCCTACAATGAGCAGTTCTTC. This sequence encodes CSAPEEGGSYNEQFF.

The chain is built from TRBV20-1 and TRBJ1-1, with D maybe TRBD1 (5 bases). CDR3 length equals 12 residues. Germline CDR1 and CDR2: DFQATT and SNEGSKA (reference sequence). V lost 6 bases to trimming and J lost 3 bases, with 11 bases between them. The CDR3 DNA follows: TGCAGTGCCGGCGGGGGTTACACTGAAGCTTTCTTT. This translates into CSAGGGYTEAFF.

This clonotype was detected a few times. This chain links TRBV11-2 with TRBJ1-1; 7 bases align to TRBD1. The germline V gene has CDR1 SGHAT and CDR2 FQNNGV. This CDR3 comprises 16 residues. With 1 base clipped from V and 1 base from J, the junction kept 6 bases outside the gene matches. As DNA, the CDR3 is TGTGCCAGCAGCTTAGTATTTAGGGGGCGGAACACTGAAGCTTTCTTT. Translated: CASSLVFRGRNTEAFF. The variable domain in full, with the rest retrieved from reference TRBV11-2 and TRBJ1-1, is EAGVAQSPRYKIIEKRQSVAFWCNPISGHATLYWYQQILGQGPKLLIQFQNNGVVDDSQLPKDRFSAERLKGVDSTLKIQPAKLEDSAVYLCASSLVFRGRNTEAFFGQGTRLTVV.

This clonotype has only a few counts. CDR3 region: CASSERPRITDTQYF. The CDR3, as DNA: TGTGCCAGCAGTGAACGGCCGAGGATCACAGATACGCAGTATTTT. The rearrangement joins TRBV2 to TRBJ2-3; unclear D gene. Deletions cut 2 bases from V and 2 bases from J, with 11 bases between. The germline gives CDR1 SNHLY, CDR2 FYNNEI. This CDR3 has 15 amino acids.

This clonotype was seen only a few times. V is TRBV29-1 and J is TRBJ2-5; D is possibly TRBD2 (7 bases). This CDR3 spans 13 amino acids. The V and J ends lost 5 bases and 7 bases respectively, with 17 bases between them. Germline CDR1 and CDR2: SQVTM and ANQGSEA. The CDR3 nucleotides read TGCAGCGTTCACGGGGGGACAATAGGGACCCAGTACTTC. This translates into CSVHGGTIGTQYF.

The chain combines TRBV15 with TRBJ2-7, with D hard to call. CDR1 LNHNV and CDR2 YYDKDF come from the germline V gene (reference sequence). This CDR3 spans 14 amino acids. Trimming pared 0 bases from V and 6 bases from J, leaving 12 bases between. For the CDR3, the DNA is TGTGCCACCAGCAGAGATCGCAGATCGCCCGAGCAGTACTTC. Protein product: CATSRDRRSPEQYF.

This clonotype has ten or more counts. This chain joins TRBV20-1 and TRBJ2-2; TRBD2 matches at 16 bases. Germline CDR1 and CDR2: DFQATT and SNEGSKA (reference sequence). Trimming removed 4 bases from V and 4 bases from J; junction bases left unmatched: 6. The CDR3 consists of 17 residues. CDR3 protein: CSAKMGLAGGLTGELFF. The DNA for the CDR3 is TGCAGTGCTAAGATGGGACTAGCGGGAGGGCTCACCGGGGAGCTGTTTTTT.

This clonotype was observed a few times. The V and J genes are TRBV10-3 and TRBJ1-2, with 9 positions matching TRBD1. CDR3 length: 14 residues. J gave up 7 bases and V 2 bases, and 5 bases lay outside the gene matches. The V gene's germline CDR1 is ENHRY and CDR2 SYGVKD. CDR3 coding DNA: TGTGCCATCAGTGAGACCGGGACAGGGCTTGGCTACACCTTC. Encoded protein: CAISETGTGLGYTF.

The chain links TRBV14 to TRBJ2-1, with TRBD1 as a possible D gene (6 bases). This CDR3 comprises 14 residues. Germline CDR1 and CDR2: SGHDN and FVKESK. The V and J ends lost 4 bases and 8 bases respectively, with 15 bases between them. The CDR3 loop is CASSPSVKGDEQFF. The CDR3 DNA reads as TGTGCCAGCAGCCCATCGGTCAAGGGGGATGAGCAGTTCTTC. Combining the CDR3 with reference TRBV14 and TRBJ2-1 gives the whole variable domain EAGVTQFPSHSVIEKGQTVTLRCDPISGHDNLYWYRRVMGKEIKFLLHFVKESKQDESGMPNNRFLAERTGGTYSTLKVQPAELEDSGVYFCASSPSVKGDEQFFGPGTRLTVL.